Below, 20 T cell receptor beta chains from the same sample are listed, as sequenced in a study of CD8+ T cells in alopecia areata. Following extraction, RNA underwent reverse transcription to cDNA, which served as the sequencing template. Libraries were prepared by immunoSEQ multiplex PCR; TCRdb keeps only in-frame clonotypes and omits some of them. The table lists some 120,000 clones, with no singletons. The material sequenced was lesional skin. These receptors all stem from a C3H/HeJ mouse with alopecia areata. The strain bears MHC haplotype H2-k.

In regard to this clone: Genes here carry mouse names. The read halts 4 residues ahead of the CDR3 end, with the missing end drawn from the germline J gene. J is TRBJ2-7 and V is TRBV13-3; TRBD1 is a possible D gene (6 bases). Germline V gene sequence: CDR1 NNHDY, CDR2 SYVADS. The CDR3 totals 14 residues. CDR3 DNA, as far as it was read: TGTGCCAGCAGGGACAGACAGGACCTTTAT. It codes for CASRDRQDLY. The whole CDR3 protein is CASRDRQDLYEQYF.

The sample holds a few counts of this clone. Here the gene names and germline are mouse. The sequence runs out 4 residues before the end of the CDR3; the remainder is reconstructed from the germline J gene. The chain carries TRBV13-3 and TRBJ1-4; 8 nucleotides align to TRBD1. Germline V gene data show CDR1 as NNHDY and CDR2 as SYVADS. This CDR3 region has 16 residues. V lost 0 bases to trimming and J lost 3 bases; unmatched junction nucleotides: 4. The part of the CDR3 DNA that was read is TGTGCCAGCAGTGATGGGCAGGGGGCGACCAACGAA. It is translated as CASSDGQGATNE. The full CDR3 protein reads CASSDGQGATNERLFF.

This clone occurred a few times. The listed genes are named as in mouse. The DNA ends 4 residues before the CDR3 does, and the rest of the CDR3 is filled in from the germline J gene. The rearrangement uses TRBV13-3 and TRBJ2-3; 8 bases align to TRBD1. Germline V CDR1 and CDR2: NNHDY, SYVADS. The CDR3 runs 15 residues. V shed 3 bases and J 2 bases; nucleotides not matched to a gene: 5. CDR3 DNA (partial): TGTGCCAGCAGTGTCAGGGGGCGGGATGCAGAA. Its translation: CASSVRGRDAE. The full CDR3 is CASSVRGRDAETLYF.

This clone was found a few times. Gene labels here are mouse ones. From the germline J gene comes the end of the CDR3, since the read stops 4 residues before it. This chain joins TRBV1 and TRBJ2-2; D not resolved. This CDR3 spans 15 amino acids. Trimming shortened V by 0 bases and J by 1 base, and 6 bases separated the two germline ends. The germline CDR1 and CDR2 sequences are NSQYPW and LRSPGD (reference sequence). The CDR3 DNA, read in part, is TGCACCTGCAGTGCAGAACAGAAAAACACCGGG. Translating it yields CTCSAEQKNTG. The full CDR3 is CTCSAEQKNTGQLYF. Full variable domain (missing parts from reference TRBV1 and TRBJ2-2): VTLLEQNPRWRLVPRGQAVNLRCILKNSQYPWMSWYQQDLQKQLQWLFTLRSPGDKEVKSLPGADYLATRVTDTELRLQVANMSQGRTLYCTCSAEQKNTGQLYFGEGSKLTVL.

This clone was observed a handful of times. Genes and germline come from the mouse. The DNA ends 4 residues before the CDR3 does, and the rest of the CDR3 is filled in from the germline J gene. The V call is TRBV19, the J call TRBJ2-7, with D possibly being TRBD1 (6 bases). The CDR3 runs to 13 residues. Per germline, CDR1 FNHDT and CDR2 SITEND (reference sequence). The part of the CDR3 DNA that was read is TGTGCCAGCAGTAAACCAACAGGGTAT. It translates to CASSKPTGY. The whole CDR3 sequence is CASSKPTGYEQYF. The full variable domain, its missing parts supplied by reference TRBV19 and TRBJ2-7, is GGIITQTPKFLIGQEGQKLTLKCQQNFNHDTMYWYRQDSGKGLRLIYYSITENDLQKGDLSEGYDASREKKSSFSLTVTSAQKNEMAVFLCASSKPTGYEQYFGPGTRLTVL.

With respect to this clone: The germline and genes are mouse ones. The CDR3 end falls 4 residues outside the read, so it is completed with the germline J gene. The J gene is TRBJ1-4, the V gene TRBV1, with D possibly being TRBD1 (6 bases). CDR3 size: 17 residues. Trimming took 1 base from V and 3 from J, leaving 15 bases between them. CDR1 NSQYPW and CDR2 LRSPGD come from the germline V gene (reference sequence). The DNA read from the CDR3 is TGCACCTGCAGTGCAGTTTCCAGGGGCCTGCCCAACGAA. Translating gives CTCSAVSRGLPNE. The CDR3 as a whole reads CTCSAVSRGLPNERLFF.

This clone was counted only a few times. This may be a read error: a much more frequent sequence differs by one nucleotide. Any gene name here is a mouse gene name. The observed sequence ends 4 residues before the CDR3 terminus, with the missing tail filled in from the germline J gene. The V call is TRBV13-1, the J call TRBJ2-7; 12 bases map to TRBD2. The CDR3 extends over 14 amino acids. Germline V gene sequence: CDR1 NSHNY, CDR2 SYGAGN. The CDR3 bases that were read are TGTGCCAGCAGCCCCGGACTGGGGGGGTAT. Translated: CASSPGLGGY. The whole CDR3 protein reads CASSPGLGGYEQYF.

This clone has at least ten counts. Gene names and germline refer to mouse. The observed sequence ends 4 residues before the CDR3 terminus, with the missing tail filled in from the germline J gene. The chain links TRBV13-3 to TRBJ2-3; the D gene is possibly TRBD1 (5 bases). The CDR3 extends over 15 amino acids. V lost 0 bases, J lost 1 base, and 9 bases lay in between. Germline loops: CDR1 NNHDY, CDR2 SYVADS. CDR3 bases read: TGTGCCAGCAGTGATGCTCAGGGTGGTGCAGAA. Amino acids: CASSDAQGGAE. The complete CDR3 reads CASSDAQGGAETLYF.

This clone was seen many times. These gene names are mouse names. The observed sequence ends 4 residues before the CDR3 terminus, with the missing tail filled in from the germline J gene. V gene TRBV13-3 combines with J gene TRBJ2-5, with 11 nucleotides matching TRBD2. V lost 5 bases to trimming and J lost 3 bases; unmatched junction nucleotides: 5. The CDR3 has 15 amino acids. Germline V gene data show CDR1 as NNHDY and CDR2 as SYVADS. CDR3 loop: CASSPRLGGQDTQYF. CDR3 DNA, as far as it was read: TGTGCCAGCAGCCCTCGACTGGGGGGGCAAGAC.

In the case of this clone: Gene names and germline refer to mouse. The read terminates 4 residues before the CDR3 end, so the remaining end is supplied by the germline J gene. The V gene is TRBV13-3, the J gene TRBJ1-4, with 10 nucleotides matching TRBD1. CDR3 length: 13 amino acids. Germline values: CDR1 NNHDY, CDR2 SYVADS. The CDR3 here is CASRRDRGERLFF. The DNA read from the CDR3 is TGTGCCAGCAGGAGGGACAGGGGCGAA.

This clone came up many times. All gene names here are mouse names. CDR3 bases read: TGTGCCAGCAGTGGACAGGGGGCGAGCTGGGAC. It translates to CASSGQGASWD. The whole CDR3 sequence reads CASSGQGASWDTQYF. V and J are TRBV13-3 and TRBJ2-5; TRBD1 aligns across 10 bases. Coverage ceases 4 residues before the CDR3 finishes, and the germline J gene fills in the end. In germline, CDR1 is NNHDY, CDR2 SYVADS. This CDR3 comprises 15 residues.

This clone was counted a few times. Gene names are the mouse ones. The read ends 4 residues shy of where the CDR3 ends; the end is completed using the germline J gene. The J gene is TRBJ1-4, the V gene TRBV13-1, with TRBD1 matching over 7 bases. Per the germline V gene, CDR1 is NSHNY and CDR2 is SYGAGN. CDR3 length: 16 residues. The trim removed 1 base at V and 4 bases at J, leaving 7 bases unmatched. Partial CDR3 DNA: TGTGCCAGCAGTGATCGAGGGGGGACAGACAACGAA. Protein: CASSDRGGTDNE. In full, the CDR3 is CASSDRGGTDNERLFF.

In this sample, this clone turned up a few times. The gene names here belong to mouse. The read finishes 4 residues shy of the CDR3 end, and the germline J gene is used to complete it. The J gene is TRBJ1-2, the V gene TRBV14; a weak D match, TRBD1 (6 bases). This CDR3 has 12 residues. The germline gives CDR1 SGHDT, CDR2 FRDEAV. The CDR3 is CASSPGTNDYTF. The sequenced CDR3 bases are TGTGCCAGCAGCCCCGGGACAAAC. Variable domain in full (rest from reference TRBV14 and TRBJ1-2): EAGVTQSPRYAVLQEGQAVSFWCDPISGHDTLYWYQQPRDQGPQLLVYFRDEAVIDNSQLPSDRFSAVRPKGTNSTLKIQSAKQGDTATYLCASSPGTNDYTFGSGTRLLVI.

Turning to this clone: Gene labels here are mouse ones. The sequenced fragment ends 4 residues before the CDR3 boundary, so the rest is inferred from the germline J gene. V and J are TRBV19 and TRBJ2-1, with TRBD2 matching 9 bases. Germline V CDR1 and CDR2: FNHDT, SITEND (reference sequence). J gave up 3 bases and V 7 bases, and 5 bases lay outside the gene matches. This CDR3 is 14 amino acids long. CDR3 DNA, as far as it was read: TGTGCCAGCGGCAAGACTGGGGGCTATGCT. Its protein is CASGKTGGYA. The whole CDR3 region reads CASGKTGGYAEQFF. The complete variable domain, with remaining parts taken from reference TRBV19 and TRBJ2-1, reads GGIITQTPKFLIGQEGQKLTLKCQQNFNHDTMYWYRQDSGKGLRLIYYSITENDLQKGDLSEGYDASREKKSSFSLTVTSAQKNEMAVFLCASGKTGGYAEQFFGPGTRLTVL.

With respect to this clone: The listed genes are named as in mouse. The read is 4 residues too short to cover the CDR3 end, so that end is filled in from the germline J gene. The chain employs TRBV19 and TRBJ2-5, with D perhaps TRBD1 (5 bases). CDR1 and CDR2 (germline): FNHDT, SITEND (reference sequence). The CDR3 is 14 residues long. Partial CDR3 DNA: TGTGCCAGCAGTACAGGGCCCTCCCAGGAC. This encodes CASSTGPSQD. The full-length CDR3 reads as CASSTGPSQDTQYF.

Regarding this clone: Gene names are mouse gene names. The read comes to an end 4 residues before the CDR3 does, leaving the germline J gene to fill in the end. The chain carries TRBV19 and TRBJ2-7, with 8 bases matching TRBD1. Germline loops: CDR1 FNHDT, CDR2 SITEND (reference sequence). This CDR3 contains 14 residues. This CDR3 reads CASSPTGGLYEQYF. The part of the CDR3 DNA that was read is TGTGCCAGCAGTCCAACAGGGGGACTTTAT.

Notes on this clone: All gene names here are mouse names. The read ends 4 residues shy of where the CDR3 ends; the end is completed using the germline J gene. The rearrangement uses TRBV19 and TRBJ1-2, with D possibly being TRBD1 (5 bases). This CDR3 region has 14 residues. Germline V gene sequence: CDR1 FNHDT, CDR2 SITEND (reference sequence). The CDR3 DNA, read in part, is TGTGCCAGCAGTATGCGGACTGGGGGGGTC. As protein: CASSMRTGGV. The whole CDR3 sequence is CASSMRTGGVDYTF. Variable domain in full (rest from reference TRBV19 and TRBJ1-2): GGIITQTPKFLIGQEGQKLTLKCQQNFNHDTMYWYRQDSGKGLRLIYYSITENDLQKGDLSEGYDASREKKSSFSLTVTSAQKNEMAVFLCASSMRTGGVDYTFGSGTRLLVI.

For this clone: Mouse names are used for the genes. The CDR3 end falls 4 residues outside the read, so it is completed with the germline J gene. The V gene is TRBV19, the J gene TRBJ1-2, with D hard to call. The CDR3 contains 11 residues. V gave up 5 bases and J gave up 4 bases, with 6 bases separating them. Germline V gene lookup returns CDR1 FNHDT and CDR2 SITEND (reference sequence). This chain's CDR3 is CASSEGSDYTF. The DNA read from the CDR3 is TGTGCCAGCAGCGAGGGCTCC.

This clone was observed a few times. The genes and germline here are from mouse. CDR3 amino acids: CASSSRQGLDYTF. The sequenced part of the CDR3 DNA is TGTGCCAGCAGTTCTAGACAGGGTCTC. The chain employs TRBV19 and TRBJ1-2; the match to TRBD1 covers 7 bases. The CDR3 end falls 4 residues outside the read, so it is completed with the germline J gene. In germline, CDR1 is FNHDT, CDR2 SITEND (reference sequence). This CDR3 contains 13 residues.

This clone has ten or more counts. The protein here is the DNA translation, as the TCRdb protein differs from it at residue 11. Gene labels here are mouse ones. CDR3 region: CASSSRDSNSPLYF. The sequenced part of the CDR3 DNA is TGTGCCAGCAGTTCCCGGGACAGTAATTCGCCC. The chain has TRBV19 and TRBJ1-6; TRBD1 aligns across 7 bases. Read coverage stops 3 residues before the CDR3 terminus; the germline J gene supplies the remainder. TRBJ1-6 falls under the ORF class, with uncertain function. CDR3 length: 14 amino acids. V trimming: 4 bases; J trimming: 6 bases; junction bases outside the gene matches: 4. Germline values: CDR1 FNHDT, CDR2 SITEND (reference sequence).